Listed below are T cell receptor beta chains from one sample, sequenced in a study of long-term antiretroviral therapy in people with HIV. The method was immunoSEQ multiplex PCR; TCRdb's version includes in-frame clones alone and lacks a portion of them. Among about 24,000 clones listed, approximately 80% were seen once. This specimen was unsorted PBMCs, taken 4.4 years after starting antiretroviral therapy. Every receptor here comes from a man aged 25-40 years with HIV. The CDR3 runs from the conserved cysteine through the conserved F or W. Fields, in order: V gene, D gene, clone size, J gene, CDR3 DNA, CDR3 protein. A D gene is named only where the DNA matches it firmly. Clone sizes are given selectively: once, few, many, or a class where the clone is expanded.

TRBV27,.,.,TRBJ2-5,TGTGCCAGCACCCCACAGGGAATGGGGACCCAGTACTTC,CASTPQGMGTQYF
TRBV6-1,.,once,TRBJ2-2,TGTGCCAGCAGTGAAGTAACCATTTACACCGGGGAGCTGTTTTTT,CASSEVTIYTGELFF
TRBV18,TRBD1,.,TRBJ1-2,TGTGCCAGCTCACCAGGGACAGGTGCATATGGCTACACCTTC,CASSPGTGAYGYTF
TRBV19,.,.,TRBJ2-1,TGTGCCAGTACTGATACCCACCAGGGCAATGAGCAGTTCTTC,CASTDTHQGNEQFF
TRBV27,TRBD1,few,TRBJ1-2,TGTGCCAGCAGTCTGGGACAGGCCCGCTATGGCTACACCTTC,CASSLGQARYGYTF
TRBV27,TRBD2,.,TRBJ2-5,TGTGCCAGCAGTTCCTGGGGCGGGGGTCAAGAGACCCAGTACTTC,CASSSWGGGQETQYF
TRBV28,.,.,TRBJ2-7,TGTGCCATAACCCCCGGCCCGAGCTCCTACGAGCAGTACTTC,CAITPGPSSYEQYF
TRBV27,TRBD2,.,TRBJ2-3,TGTGCCAGCAGTTTAGCGGGGGGGCCAGATACGCAGTATTTT,CASSLAGGPDTQYF
TRBV6-4,.,.,TRBJ2-2,TGTGCCAGCAGTGACTCGGACACCGGGGAGCTGTTTTTT,CASSDSDTGELFF
TRBV5-5,TRBD2,.,TRBJ2-1,TGTGCCAGCAGCGTTCAGACTAGCGGGAGCTCTAGTGAGCAGTTCTTC,CASSVQTSGSSSEQFF
TRBV27,TRBD2,.,TRBJ2-2,TGTGCCAGCAGTTTGAAAACTAGCGGGGGGGCCGGGGAGCTGTTTTTT,CASSLKTSGGAGELFF
TRBV27,.,.,TRBJ2-7,TGTGCCAGCAGCCCAAGGAGAAGCTACGAGCAGTACTTC,CASSPRRSYEQYF
TRBV10-3,TRBD1,.,TRBJ1-2,TGTGCCATCAGTGAACGGGGGGGACAGCTCAACTATGGCTACACCTTC,CAISERGGQLNYGYTF
TRBV5-1,.,.,TRBJ1-1,TGCGCCAGCAGCTTGGGAAGGGCGGAGAACACTGAAGCTTTCTTT,CASSLGRAENTEAFF
TRBV6-5,TRBD2,.,TRBJ2-7,TGTGCCAGCAGTTTAGGGGAGGGAATCCCTCTCTCCGAGCAGTACTTC,CASSLGEGIPLSEQYF